This entry is about one T cell receptor (beta chain). Its antigen is still unknown. High-throughput TCR beta sequencing covered peripheral CD8+ and CD4+ T cells. TEMRA cells were FACS-enriched, with CD8+ and CD4+ T cells isolated negatively. The data originate from a study of CD8 T cells in Susac syndrome. Broader study findings: The TCR sequencing and HLA analysis in the study involved a relatively small number of individuals, as the study acknowledged.

This CDR3 comprises 16 residues. Between the trimmed V and J ends, which lost 0 bases and 10 bases, there was a span of 16 bases. Germline CDR1 reads LGHNA; CDR2 reads YSLEER. When the RNA was reverse transcribed, random hexamers were used with an input of roughly 0.45 to 1 ug. An immunoSEQ multiplex PCR amplified TCR beta CDR3 over 54 Vbeta and 13 Jbeta. From the immunoSEQ multiplex PCR reads, TCRdb called clonotypes with MiXCR, one entry per CDR3 protein. In the table there are 300,000 to 350,000 distinct CDR3 sequences, 92% of which are singletons. This TCR came from a human donor with multiple sclerosis. This chain uses TRBV4-3 with TRBJ1-6, with D hard to call. The sequenced sample was CD4+ T cells from PBMCs. CDR3 nucleotide sequence: TGCGCCAGCAGCCAAGATACTGGAATCCGGTCGTCACCCCTCCACTTT. Translation: CASSQDTGIRSSPLHF.